This is a list of T cell receptor beta chains from one sample in a study of beta chain features in type 1 diabetes. Sequenced by immunoSEQ multiplex PCR; TCRdb stores in-frame clones only, minus some. Of some 410,000 clones in the sample, over 11% were seen once. What was sequenced was naive CD4+ T cells from blood. The receptors originated from a man aged 30 to 45 in good health. Each CDR3 is given with its conserved first and last residue. D genes are given only for firm matches. For some rows the clone size is stated as once, few or many, or as a class when expanded; others skip it.

v_call	j_call	d_call	clone_size	cdr3_aa	cdr3_nt
TRBV4-3	TRBJ2-3	NA	few	CASSQEFTDTQYF	TGCGCCAGCAGCCAGGAATTCACAGATACGCAGTATTTT
TRBV29-1	TRBJ2-1	TRBD1	NA	CSASGTGGITVYNEQFF	TGCAGCGCCTCCGGGACAGGGGGGATTACGGTCTACAATGAGCAGTTCTTC
TRBV7-6	TRBJ2-7	TRBD2	few	CASSLQGLAGASYEQYF	TGTGCCAGCAGCCTGCAAGGACTAGCGGGGGCTTCTTACGAGCAGTACTTC
TRBV18	TRBJ1-2	NA	NA	CASSPRSGPYGYTF	TGTGCCAGCTCACCAAGATCAGGACCGTATGGCTACACCTTC
TRBV19	TRBJ2-2	NA	few	CASSIWFVGTGELFF	TGTGCCAGTAGTATATGGTTCGTGGGAACCGGGGAGCTGTTTTTT
TRBV12-5	TRBJ2-3	TRBD2	few	CASGLVSLAGPTRDTQYF	TGTGCTAGTGGTTTGGTATCCCTAGCGGGGCCCACTAGGGATACGCAGTATTTT
TRBV27	TRBJ1-1	NA	NA	CASSSFGRTEAFF	TGTGCCAGCAGTTCATTTGGGAGAACTGAAGCTTTCTTT
TRBV15	TRBJ1-5	NA	NA	CATSRGQANRPQHF	TGTGCCACCAGCAGAGGACAGGCTAATCGGCCCCAGCATTTT
TRBV4-1	TRBJ1-2	NA	NA	CASSQVGDYGYTF	TGCGCCAGCAGCCAAGTGGGGGACTATGGCTACACCTTC
TRBV2	TRBJ1-2	NA	few	CASVRDSRHTF	TGTGCCAGCGTGAGGGATTCTCGACACACCTTC
TRBV3-1/TRBV3-2	TRBJ1-2	NA	few	CASSQGNAF	TGTGCCAGCAGCCAAGGTAACGCCTTC
TRBV13	TRBJ2-3	NA	few	CASSLDSATQYF	TGTGCCAGCAGCTTAGACTCCGCCACGCAGTATTTT
TRBV25-1	TRBJ2-7	TRBD1	NA	CASSEWTGGDEQYF	TGTGCCAGCAGTGAATGGACAGGGGGGGACGAGCAGTACTTC
TRBV5-4	TRBJ1-1	NA	NA	CASSSKTGNTEAFF	TGTGCCAGCAGCTCAAAAACAGGGAACACTGAAGCTTTCTTT
TRBV7-2	TRBJ2-3	NA	few	CASSSAFTDTQYF	TGTGCCAGCAGCTCTGCTTTCACAGATACGCAGTATTTT
TRBV7-8	TRBJ2-1	TRBD2	few	CASSSQKGSLAGENEQFF	TGTGCCAGCAGCTCACAAAAAGGGAGCCTAGCGGGGGAGAATGAGCAGTTCTTC
TRBV11-2	TRBJ2-3	NA	NA	CASSKGVVGTQYF	TGTGCCAGCAGCAAAGGGGTCGTGGGAACGCAGTATTTT
TRBV4-3	TRBJ1-2	TRBD1	NA	CASSQDDRDYGYTF	TGCGCCAGCAGCCAAGATGACAGGGATTATGGCTACACCTTC
TRBV5-4	TRBJ2-5	NA	many	CASSSQETQYF	TGTGCCAGCAGCTCCCAAGAGACCCAGTACTTC
TRBV7-9	TRBJ2-1	TRBD2	NA	CASSYGTSYNEQFF	TGTGCCAGCAGCTATGGGACTAGCTACAATGAGCAGTTCTTC
TRBV5-1	TRBJ2-5	NA	few	CASSAQETQYF	TGCGCCAGCAGTGCGCAAGAGACCCAGTACTTC
TRBV7-9	TRBJ2-5	NA	few	CASSKLTGLETQYF	TGTGCCAGCAGCAAATTAACAGGTCTTGAGACCCAGTACTTC
TRBV4-3	TRBJ2-7	NA	few	CASSQARGEPHEQYF	TGCGCCAGCAGCCAAGCTCGCGGGGAACCCCACGAGCAGTACTTC
TRBV4-1	TRBJ1-6	NA	NA	CASLGGRREGDNSPLHF	TGCGCCAGCCTAGGTGGTAGACGGGAGGGGGATAATTCACCCCTCCACTTT
TRBV18	TRBJ1-3	NA	few	CASSSTQETIYF	TGTGCCAGCTCATCCACCCAGGAAACCATATATTTT
TRBV9	TRBJ2-3	NA	few	CASSVAGGGATQYF	TGTGCCAGCAGCGTAGCTGGCGGAGGGGCTACGCAGTATTTT
TRBV2	TRBJ2-7	NA	many	CASVPTLGEQYF	TGTGCCAGCGTTCCAACTTTGGGCGAGCAGTACTTC
TRBV13	TRBJ2-2	NA	NA	CASSLKALTGLRHTGELFF	TGTGCCAGCAGCTTAAAGGCCCTCACAGGGCTTAGGCACACCGGGGAGCTGTTTTTT
TRBV7-8	TRBJ2-5	NA	NA	CASSGRDWQETQYF	TGTGCCAGCAGCGGGCGGGACTGGCAAGAGACCCAGTACTTC
TRBV30	TRBJ1-5	NA	NA	CAWSVAGQPQHF	TGTGCCTGGAGTGTAGCGGGACAGCCCCAGCATTTT
TRBV23-1	TRBJ2-1	TRBD2	NA	CASSQSFWGTSFDEQFF	TGCGCCAGCAGTCAATCTTTCTGGGGGACTAGTTTCGATGAGCAGTTCTTC
TRBV5-1	TRBJ2-2	TRBD2	NA	CASSLVPGASGTGELFF	TGCGCCAGCAGCTTGGTGCCCGGGGCTAGCGGCACCGGGGAGCTGTTTTTT
TRBV9	TRBJ2-5	TRBD2	NA	CASSGRGGRAGETQYF	TGTGCCAGCAGCGGCCGGGGCGGGAGGGCCGGAGAGACCCAGTACTTC
TRBV29-1	TRBJ2-1	TRBD2	few	CSVSQTSGYNEQFF	TGCAGCGTCTCGCAGACTAGCGGCTACAATGAGCAGTTCTTC
TRBV5-4	TRBJ2-7	NA	NA	CASQSQGPYEQYF	TGTGCCAGCCAATCACAGGGCCCCTACGAGCAGTACTTC
TRBV9	TRBJ1-1	NA	NA	CASSGQPSGTEAFF	TGTGCCAGCAGCGGACAACCGTCCGGCACTGAAGCTTTCTTT
TRBV30	TRBJ2-3	TRBD1	NA	CAWKVDRGFRRDTQYF	TGTGCCTGGAAAGTCGACAGGGGGTTCCGGAGAGATACGCAGTATTTT
TRBV18	TRBJ2-1	TRBD1	NA	CASSPGQVNEQFF	TGTGCCAGCTCTCCCGGACAGGTTAATGAGCAGTTCTTC
TRBV6-5	TRBJ1-1	NA	NA	CASSTSTEAFF	TGTGCCAGCAGTACGAGCACTGAAGCTTTCTTT
TRBV15	TRBJ2-3	NA	few	CATSRSPPDTQYF	TGTGCCACCAGCAGGTCCCCACCAGATACGCAGTATTTT
TRBV16	TRBJ1-5	TRBD1	few	CASSQRGTGHQPQHF	TGTGCCAGCAGCCAACGGGGGACAGGGCATCAGCCCCAGCATTTT
TRBV4-3	TRBJ1-4	NA	few	CASSQVQGTNEKLFF	TGCGCCAGCAGCCAAGTCCAGGGAACTAATGAAAAACTGTTTTTT
TRBV18	TRBJ2-5	NA	NA	CASSTADPGTQYF	TGTGCCAGCTCGACAGCGGATCCGGGGACCCAGTACTTC
TRBV19	TRBJ2-5	TRBD1	few	CASSASTGVGAQYF	TGTGCCAGTAGTGCCTCCACAGGGGTCGGGGCCCAGTACTTC
TRBV7-9	TRBJ2-3	NA	few	CASSLAQADTQYF	TGTGCCAGCAGCTTAGCGCAAGCAGATACGCAGTATTTT
TRBV4-2	TRBJ1-1	NA	few	CASSQASAILAEAFF	TGTGCCAGCAGCCAAGCCTCGGCGATTTTGGCTGAAGCTTTCTTT
TRBV9	TRBJ1-2	TRBD1	NA	CASSRLAGTALVSGYTF	TGTGCCAGCAGCCGCCTCGCGGGGACAGCTTTGGTATCCGGCTACACCTTC
TRBV4-1	TRBJ2-3	TRBD1	NA	CASSQSTGSNTDTQYF	TGCGCCAGCAGCCAATCGACAGGGAGTAACACAGATACGCAGTATTTT
TRBV12-5	TRBJ2-7	NA	NA	CASGLGTPVAEQYF	TGTGCTAGTGGCCTTGGGACCCCCGTCGCGGAGCAGTACTTC
TRBV9	TRBJ2-3	NA	NA	CASSVADGLDTQYF	TGTGCCAGCAGCGTAGCGGACGGGTTGGATACGCAGTATTTT
TRBV10-1	TRBJ2-1	NA	few	CASRRDADPYNEQFF	TGCGCCAGCCGGCGGGACGCAGATCCCTACAATGAGCAGTTCTTC
TRBV9	TRBJ2-1	TRBD2	few	CASSAGTTSSYNEQFF	TGTGCCAGCAGCGCCGGGACTACCAGCTCCTACAATGAGCAGTTCTTC
TRBV30	TRBJ1-4	NA	NA	CAWISNLPPTNEKLFF	TGTGCCTGGATTAGTAATCTGCCGCCAACTAATGAAAAACTGTTTTTT
TRBV9	TRBJ2-4	TRBD2	NA	CASSVGLAGGRAKNIQYF	TGTGCCAGCAGCGTAGGACTAGCGGGAGGGCGGGCCAAAAACATTCAGTACTTC
TRBV12-5	TRBJ2-3	TRBD2	NA	CASGLVLSLAGSTDTQYF	TGTGCTAGTGGTTTGGTACTATCTCTAGCGGGGAGCACAGATACGCAGTATTTT